The present TCR beta chain was sequenced within a study of CXCR3-negative and CXCR3-positive naive CD8 T cells. Study-wide results and caveats: More hydrophobic TRB CDR3s occurred in CXCR3-positive than in CXCR3-negative naive cells.

For this clonotype: As yet, its antigen is unknown.

In preparing the TRB cDNA libraries, 5' RACE with UMI labels was used. TCRdb re-called the 5' RACE reads and shows each CDR3 protein once, DNA omitted. The specimen's table records 130,000 to 150,000 distinct CDR3 sequences. Germline V gene lookup returns CDR1 SQVTM and CDR2 ANQGSEA. This CDR3 spans 12 amino acids. This chain connects TRBV29-1 to TRBJ2-5; TCRdb lists TRBD1, though no DNA is available to test this call. This sequence was found in a human donor in good health. Some clones in this sample may be carry-over from other donors' samples. Sequenced sample: naive CXCR3+ CD8+ T cells from blood. Subset reported: CD45RO-CCR7+CD27+CD95- naive CD8+ T cells expressing CXCR3 (TNR3+). The CDR3 here is CSVPETEETQYF. The full variable domain, its missing parts supplied by reference TRBV29-1 and TRBJ2-5, is SAVISQKPSRDICQRGTSLTIQCQVDSQVTMMFWYRQQPGQSLTLIATANQGSEATYESGFVIDKFPISRPNLTFSTLTVSNMSPEDSSIYLCSVPETEETQYFGPGTRLLVL.